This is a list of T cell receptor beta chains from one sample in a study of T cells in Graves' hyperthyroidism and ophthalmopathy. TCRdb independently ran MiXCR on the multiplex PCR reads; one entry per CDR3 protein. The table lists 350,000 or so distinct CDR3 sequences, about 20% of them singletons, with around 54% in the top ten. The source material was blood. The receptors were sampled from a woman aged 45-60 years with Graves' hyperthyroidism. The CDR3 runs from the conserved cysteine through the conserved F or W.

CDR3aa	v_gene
CASSLYVSAEAFF	TRBV6-1
CASSPEELQETQYF	TRBV9
CSARGTDHSNQPQHF	TRBV20-1
CASGGPEQYF	TRBV7-6
CSAVQGGMRNTEAFF	TRBV20-1
CASSVGESARPSEAFF	TRBV9
CASREASGSGHEQFF	TRBV2
CASSAAGRIRYNEQFF	TRBV27
CASRGGQPTYEQYF	TRBV5-1
CASSLEPSRRVSGTDTQYF	TRBV11-2
CASGLDGYTDTQYF	TRBV12-5
CASSFSGRAEETQYF	TRBV28
CASSLGTSGVYEQYF	TRBV11-2
CASSLGQGRTDTQYF	TRBV12-3/TRBV12-4
CSVRPGLAGGPRNEQFF	TRBV20-1
CASSDGGQQETQYF	TRBV6-1
CASSPGGVGTGELFF	TRBV28
CASSWARTALVETQYF	TRBV7-8
CASSLDRAADTQYF	TRBV5-1
CASSFRGVRIYGYTF	TRBV5-6
CASNGDWDNEQFF	TRBV2
CASSGWDTEAFF	TRBV6-1
CASSQASTRETQYF	TRBV14
CASSHTPGTDYGYTF	TRBV13